The clone carrying this T cell receptor beta chain was counted between two and nine times. As yet, its antigen is unknown. This entry comes from a study of beta chain features in type 1 diabetes. In the study overall: Patients did not differ from healthy donors in age, gender or cell yield. Study results and limitations: Patients with type 1 diabetes carried fewer insertions and had more deletions at their VDJ junctions. Within patients, naive, central memory and Treg TCRB repertoires seemed more similar than within healthy donors. Type 1 diabetes patients had TCRB CDR3s that were shorter (moderately but significantly so) in all four CD4+ subsets.

TCRB transcripts that were expressed got sequenced, as all of the isolated RNA had been reverse transcribed. Each sample of naive, central memory or regulatory T cells had, on average, about 3.57 million reads. This table comes from immunoSEQ multiplex PCR, and its TCRdb copy is limited to in-frame clones, with some not included. The data show 150,000 to 200,000 clones, with roughly 9% seen just once and approximately 0.7% held by the top ten. V was clipped by 6 bases and J by 5 bases; unmatched bases: 11. The V gene's germline CDR1 is KGHSH and CDR2 LQKENI. CDR3 length: 15 residues. Sequenced: central memory CD4+ T cells from blood. The sequence was obtained from a woman aged 25 to 39 with type 1 diabetes. This chain connects TRBV18 to TRBJ2-5; 8 nucleotides align to TRBD1. The CDR3: CASSLRTGRGETQYF. Written as DNA, the CDR3 is TGTGCCAGCTCTCTTCGGACAGGGAGAGGGGAGACCCAGTACTTC.